A single T cell receptor beta chain is shown here with its context. The sample is drawn from a study of blood T cell repertoires in COVID-19. Germline lookup yields CDR1 ENHRY and CDR2 SYGVKD. The CDR3 extends over 17 amino acids. Trimming shortened V by 4 bases and J by 1 base, and 16 bases separated the two germline ends. Produced via immunoSEQ multiplex PCR; TCRdb's table is partial and in-frame only. The sample records roughly 280,000 clones, roughly nine tenths being singletons. Material for sequencing was peripheral blood. This receptor was taken from a woman between 45 and 65 years old who had recovered from COVID-19. This chain joins TRBV10-3 and TRBJ2-2, with D possibly matching TRBD2 (6 bases). CDR3 DNA: TGTGCCATCAGTGGGGGGGTTAGTCGAGGGAACACCGGGGAGCTGTTTTTT. Translated, it gives CAISGGVSRGNTGELFF.